This TCR beta chain was documented in a study of beta chain features in type 1 diabetes. Overall study results and limits: The cDNA sequencing approach could over-represent high-TCR-expressing cells. Relative to healthy donors, patients appeared to have naive, central memory and Treg TCRB repertoires that were more similar. VDJ junctions in type 1 diabetes patients carried more deletions and fewer insertions.

The germline V gene encodes CDR1 SGHAT and CDR2 FQNNGV. The V gene end was trimmed by 2 bases and the J gene end by 8 bases; junction bases not matched to a gene: 5. The CDR3 has 14 amino acids. Note on this clone: Its antigen is still unknown.

Based on CD45RO/CCR7/CD25/CD127/CD95/CD27, CD4+ regulatory, stem cell-like memory, naive and central memory cells were sorted. The whole isolated RNA underwent reverse transcription, so sequencing captured expressed TCRB transcripts. Using immunoSEQ multiplex PCR, the repertoire was profiled, and TCRdb retains in-frame clones only, with some absent. The repertoire holds 900,000 or so clones, with roughly 15% as singletons. The sample taken for sequencing was naive CD4+ T cells from blood. The sequence was collected from a woman aged 18-30 years in good health. The rearrangement uses TRBV11-2 and TRBJ2-1; 8 bases line up with TRBD2. The CDR3: CASSLFGRGDEQFF. In DNA, the CDR3 is TGTGCCAGCAGCTTATTCGGGAGGGGGGATGAGCAGTTCTTC. Filled out from reference TRBV11-2 and TRBJ2-1, the complete variable domain reads EAGVAQSPRYKIIEKRQSVAFWCNPISGHATLYWYQQILGQGPKLLIQFQNNGVVDDSQLPKDRFSAERLKGVDSTLKIQPAKLEDSAVYLCASSLFGRGDEQFFGPGTRLTVL.